The 28 T cell receptor beta chains below were found in one sample sequenced in a study of shared clonotypes between healthy human individuals. CD45RO-negative, CCR7-positively selected cells formed the naive CD8 fraction, excluding terminally differentiated effector memory CD45RA+ cells. TCRdb keeps only in-frame clones here, not all; method: immunoSEQ multiplex PCR. The sample lists 550,000 to 750,000 clones, nearly 97% occurring once. The sequenced sample was naive CD8+ T cells sorted from blood. The receptors originated from a woman in her twenties or thirties in good health.

This rearrangement joins TRBV19 to TRBJ1-2; D unclear. The CDR3 loop spans 12 amino acids. V shed 8 bases and J shed 4 bases, with 11 bases lying between them. The V gene's germline CDR1 is LNHDA and CDR2 SQIVND (reference sequence). CDR3 DNA: TGTGCCAGTCATATGGGGTCCTATGGCTACACCTTC. Translation gives CASHMGSYGYTF. The whole variable domain, filled in from reference TRBV19 and TRBJ1-2, reads DGGITQSPKYLFRKEGQNVTLSCEQNLNHDAMYWYRQDPGQGLRLIYYSQIVNDFQKGDIAEGYSVSREKKESFPLTVTSAQKNPTAFYLCASHMGSYGYTFGSGTRLTVV.

The rearrangement links TRBV29-1 to TRBJ2-1; 13 positions match TRBD2. The V gene's germline CDR1 is SQVTM and CDR2 ANQGSEA. V lost 3 bases and J lost 1; bases outside the gene matches: 15. The CDR3 extends over 20 amino acids. CDR3: CSVDDVGIPGLAGSYNEQFF. CDR3 bases: TGCAGCGTTGATGACGTAGGTATCCCGGGACTAGCGGGGTCCTACAATGAGCAGTTCTTC.

J is TRBJ1-1 and V is TRBV27; D uncertain. This CDR3 contains 13 residues. V dropped 2 bases and J dropped 7 bases, with 11 bases sitting between them. Germline V gene data show CDR1 as MNHEY and CDR2 as SMNVEV (reference sequence). As DNA, the CDR3 is TGTGCCAGCAGTTTAGCCCAGACCCTTGAAGCTTTCTTT. Its translation: CASSLAQTLEAFF.

The chain couples TRBV27 to TRBJ2-7; D gene unclear. Germline V gives CDR1 MNHEY, CDR2 SMNVEV (reference sequence). The V gene lost 3 bases and the J gene lost 0 bases, with 15 bases spanning the gap. This CDR3 is built from 16 residues. The CDR3 reads CASSFLPTESSYEQYF. CDR3 in DNA: TGTGCCAGCAGTTTCCTTCCGACGGAGAGCTCCTACGAGCAGTACTTC.

The table lists this clone with a count of one. The chain is built from TRBV9 and TRBJ2-2, with unresolved D. The germline V gene has CDR1 SGDLS and CDR2 YYNGEE. The CDR3 runs 12 residues. V lost 4 bases and J lost 3, with 4 bases in between. Here the CDR3 reads CASSWDTGELFF. DNA for the CDR3: TGTGCCAGCAGCTGGGACACCGGGGAGCTGTTTTTT.

The count of this clone is one. Other DNA sequences in the same sample also yield this CDR3. The chain uses TRBV5-6 and TRBJ1-2; D may be TRBD1 (6 bases). Germline CDR1 and CDR2: SGHDT and YYEEEE. The V end was cut by 5 bases, the J end by 1 base, with 9 bases between. The CDR3 spans 13 residues. CDR3 residues: CASSLGGNYGYTF. DNA of the CDR3: TGTGCCAGCAGTTTAGGGGGTAACTATGGCTACACCTTC.

This clone has a single count. The chain employs TRBV11-2 and TRBJ2-1; D may be TRBD2 (6 bases). The germline CDR1 and CDR2 sequences are SGHAT and FQNNGV. Trimming removed 1 base from V and 1 base from J, with 11 bases in between. This CDR3 comprises 16 residues. CDR3 in DNA: TGTGCCAGCAGCTTAGGGCCGGGAGCATCCTACAATGAGCAGTTCTTC. This sequence encodes CASSLGPGASYNEQFF.

This chain links TRBV2 with TRBJ2-1, with D perhaps matching TRBD1 or TRBD2 (5 bases each). Germline assignment: CDR1 SNHLY and CDR2 FYNNEI. Deletions cut 10 bases from V and 4 bases from J, with 14 bases between. The CDR3 has 13 residues. The CDR3 region has the DNA TGTGCCACCCAAGACGGGGCGTACAATGAGCAGTTCTTC. Translated, it gives CATQDGAYNEQFF.

A word on this clone: The same CDR3 can be traced to other DNA sequences in this sample. V usage is TRBV27 and J usage is TRBJ1-5; D unclear. The CDR3 extends over 12 amino acids. In germline, CDR1 is MNHEY, CDR2 SMNVEV (reference sequence). V was shortened by 3 bases and J by 4 bases, with 4 bases between the two germline ends. CDR3 coding DNA: TGTGCCAGCAGTTTTTCTAATCAGCCCCAGCATTTT. Protein: CASSFSNQPQHF.

This chain uses TRBV6-5 with TRBJ1-2; D not certain. CDR3 length: 10 residues. Trimming removed 10 bases from V and 4 bases from J, with 7 bases in between. The germline V gene has CDR1 MNHEY and CDR2 SVGAGI. CDR3 region: CATFAYGYTF. DNA for the CDR3: TGTGCCACCTTTGCCTATGGCTACACCTTC.

The chain employs TRBV18 and TRBJ2-6; D is unresolved. The CDR3 contains 12 residues. CDR1 is KGHSH and CDR2 is LQKENI in the germline V gene. V was trimmed by 0 bases and J by 13 bases, leaving 7 bases between them. The CDR3 DNA reads TGTGCCAGCTCACCACCATCGGAGGTCCTGACTTTC. Translating gives CASSPPSEVLTF.

V is TRBV19 and J is TRBJ2-5; tentative D call: TRBD2 (6 bases). Matching the DNA end better, TRBJ2-7 makes the J call doubtful. Germline CDR1 reads LNHDA; CDR2 reads SQIVND (reference sequence). CDR3 length: 14 amino acids. CDR3 coding DNA: TGTGCCAGTAGGTATAGCGCGGGAACCTACGAGCAGTACTTC. The encoded protein is CASRYSAGTYEQYF.

This chain uses TRBV28 with TRBJ2-7; maybe TRBD2 (7 bases). The CDR3 consists of 15 residues. The V and J ends lost 6 bases and 5 bases respectively, with 20 bases between them. CDR1 is MDHEN and CDR2 is SYDVKM in the germline V gene. CDR3 protein: CASSPVGGAQDEQYF. CDR3 DNA sequence: TGTGCCAGCAGCCCTGTTGGGGGGGCTCAGGACGAGCAGTACTTC.

This chain connects TRBV27 to TRBJ2-5, with 7 bases identical to TRBD2. V shed 3 bases, J shed 4 bases, and the junction held 8 bases outside the gene matches. The CDR3 length is 15 residues. Germline CDR1 is MNHEY and CDR2 is SMNVEV (reference sequence). The CDR3 region has the DNA TGTGCCAGCAGTTTTCGGGGGAGGGTCGCAGAGACCCAGTACTTC. Translation gives CASSFRGRVAETQYF.

The V and J genes are TRBV28 and TRBJ1-1; no firm D call. V was pared by 6 bases and J by 0 bases, with 11 bases between. Germline V gene lookup returns CDR1 MDHEN and CDR2 SYDVKM. This CDR3 region has 14 residues. This CDR3 reads CASRLSWLNTEAFF. The CDR3 DNA follows: TGTGCCAGCAGATTGTCCTGGCTGAACACTGAAGCTTTCTTT.

The chain is built from TRBV7-2 and TRBJ1-4; no clear D. Trimming shortened V by 5 bases and J by 0 bases, and 7 bases separated the two germline ends. Germline CDR1 SGHTA, CDR2 FQGNSA. The CDR3 covers 14 residues. CDR3 bases: TGTGCCAGCAGCCCCGGGACAACTAATGAAAAACTGTTTTTT. This gives the protein CASSPGTTNEKLFF.

The rearrangement uses TRBV6-6 and TRBJ2-7; either TRBD1 or TRBD2 may fit D (5 bases each). V was trimmed by 0 bases and J by 7 bases, leaving 7 bases between them. The CDR3 sequence is 12 residues long. The V gene's germline CDR1 is MNHNY and CDR2 SVGAGI (reference sequence). Here the CDR3 reads CASSYSEGEQYF. The CDR3 DNA reads TGTGCCAGCAGTTACTCCGAGGGGGAGCAGTACTTC.

The DNA for the CDR3 is TGTGCCAGCAGTTTGGGCTGGCTCGTCCCAGATACGCAGTATTTT. Protein product: CASSLGWLVPDTQYF. The rearrangement joins TRBV27 to TRBJ2-3, with D uncertain. Trimming shortened V by 3 bases and J by 4 bases, and 14 bases separated the two germline ends. Germline V gene lookup returns CDR1 MNHEY and CDR2 SMNVEV (reference sequence). The CDR3 is 15 amino acids.

The rearrangement joins TRBV5-4 to TRBJ2-1, with a weak D call TRBD2 (5 bases). Germline V lookup: CDR1 SGHNT, CDR2 YYREEE (reference sequence). V lost 2 bases, J lost 8 bases, and 8 bases lay in between. CDR3 length: 12 amino acids. CDR3 in DNA: TGTGCCAGCAGCTTTAGCGTTTATGAGCAGTTCTTC. As protein: CASSFSVYEQFF.

The rearrangement joins TRBV6-1 to TRBJ1-2, with TRBD1 matching over 7 bases. V lost 3 bases, J lost 4 bases, and 8 bases stayed unmatched. Germline assignment: CDR1 MNHNS and CDR2 SASEGT. CDR3 length: 15 amino acids. CDR3 amino acids: CASSDYRGKTYGYTF. The CDR3 nucleotides are TGTGCCAGCAGTGATTACAGGGGAAAGACCTATGGCTACACCTTC.

This chain links TRBV6-4 with TRBJ1-2, with 11 bases that match TRBD1. The germline V gene has CDR1 MRHNA and CDR2 SNTAGT. Losses at the gene ends were 2 bases for V and 13 bases for J; bases not matched to a gene: 6. The CDR3 has 13 amino acids. CDR3: CASSDPGQGAFTF. The CDR3 nucleotides read TGTGCCAGCAGTGACCCCGGACAGGGGGCGTTCACCTTC.

The chain carries TRBV5-4 and TRBJ2-1, with a possible D match to TRBD2 (6 bases). The V gene's germline CDR1 is SGHNT and CDR2 YYREEE (reference sequence). V lost 3 bases, J lost 1 base, and 17 bases lay in between. The CDR3 extends over 17 amino acids. This chain's CDR3 is CASSSWGVADSYNEQFF. CDR3 bases: TGTGCCAGCAGCTCGTGGGGGGTAGCGGATTCCTACAATGAGCAGTTCTTC.

J is TRBJ1-1 and V is TRBV27; D perhaps matches TRBD1 (5 bases). Trimming removed 6 bases from V and 4 bases from J, with 15 bases in between. The CDR3 has 14 amino acids. CDR1 MNHEY and CDR2 SMNVEV come from the germline V gene (reference sequence). The CDR3 is CASSPVGGSTEAFF. The CDR3 DNA sequence: TGTGCCAGCAGCCCGGTCGGGGGTAGCACTGAAGCTTTCTTT.

The chain employs TRBV21-1 and TRBJ1-1. TRBV21-1 is a known pseudogene. The CDR3 contains 16 residues. CDR3 amino acids: CASSTERGRGNTEAFF. As DNA, the CDR3 is TGTGCCAGCAGCACCGAAAGGGGTCGGGGGAACACTGAAGCTTTCTTT.

The sample holds a few counts of this clone. The chain has TRBV28 and TRBJ1-5; D unresolved. CDR1 is MDHEN, CDR2 SYDVKM, per germline. The germline V and J ends were trimmed by 2 bases and 5 bases, with 4 bases remaining between them. The CDR3 consists of 12 residues. CDR3 loop: CASSLGYQPQHF. For the CDR3, the DNA is TGTGCCAGCAGTTTAGGGTATCAGCCCCAGCATTTT.

V usage is TRBV5-6 and J usage is TRBJ1-2; D remains ambiguous. With 5 bases removed from V and 8 bases from J, the gap between germline ends came to 16 bases. The CDR3 has 13 residues. In germline, CDR1 is SGHDT, CDR2 YYEEEE. The CDR3 DNA reads TGTGCCAGCAGTTTTACAGCTCACCGAGGCTACACCTTC. Protein: CASSFTAHRGYTF.

The V gene is TRBV6-5, the J gene TRBJ2-7; the match to TRBD2 covers 13 bases. V dropped 5 bases and J dropped 5; count of bases not matched to a gene: 6. Germline V gene data show CDR1 as MNHEY and CDR2 as SVGAGI. This CDR3 contains 15 residues. The CDR3 DNA follows: TGTGCCAGCAGTCCGAGGACTAGCGGGAGCCACGAGCAGTACTTC. Its translation: CASSPRTSGSHEQYF.

The CDR3 region is CASTKYRGLNYGYTF. The CDR3 DNA reads TGTGCCAGCACCAAATACAGGGGATTGAACTATGGCTACACCTTC. The chain employs TRBV28 and TRBJ1-2; 7 bases are shared with TRBD1. The CDR3 sequence is 15 residues long. CDR1 is MDHEN, CDR2 SYDVKM, per germline. J gave up 2 bases and V 7 bases, and 10 bases lay outside the gene matches.